In this sample, the clone carrying this T cell receptor beta chain turned up a few times. Its cognate antigen is unknown. This CDR3 contains 15 residues. Germline V CDR1 and CDR2: GTSNPN, SVGIG (reference sequence). Unmatched junction bases numbered 5, after V lost 2 bases and J lost 5 bases. Use of 60 Vbeta and 13 Jbeta primers characterized the PCR. The method was immunoSEQ multiplex PCR; TCRdb's version includes in-frame clones alone and lacks a portion of them. The sample holds about 61,000 clones, around 89% seen once. This entry is derived from a study of cytomegalovirus exposure and HLA in healthy donors. Whole-study findings and limits: Later analysis suggested links between common viral pathogens and several top significant clusters. Earlier findings revealed that most TCR beta V segments proved productive either about 90% or about 30% of the time. Judged likely to be a sequencing artifact was a cluster of highly shared sequence variants.

Nominally healthy donors provided the samples, though records likely missed some immune exposures. The receptor was derived from a man aged 25 to 40 in good health and CMV-seropositive. Specimen: PBMCs. This chain uses TRBV30 with TRBJ1-4; 10 bases are shared with TRBD1. For the CDR3, the DNA is TGTGCCTGGAGTACCGGACAGGGGGGCAATGAAAAACTGTTTTTT. It is translated as CAWSTGQGGNEKLFF.